The 30 T cell receptor beta chains below come from one sample, sequenced in a study of cytomegalovirus exposure and HLA in healthy donors (TCRdb year 2017). The method behind the library was the immunoSEQ multiplex PCR assay. The multiplex PCR relied on a mix of 60 forward primers for TCR Vbeta segments and 13 reverse primers for TCR Jbeta segments. TCRdb holds this immuneACCESS table with in-frame rearrangements only. Some clones are missing; in checked studies, unresolved V genes explain under half, and the rest has no known cause. This sample has around 150,000 clones in its table, and roughly 79% of those were observed once. Clones ranked in the top ten supply around 14% of the sample. Sequenced material: PBMCs. Receptors originate from a woman between 45 and 60 years old in good health and CMV-seronegative.

The chain joins TRBV29-1 to TRBJ1-1, with D possibly being TRBD1 (5 bases). The V gene lost 4 bases and the J gene lost 1 base, with 10 bases spanning the gap. This CDR3 region has 13 residues. Germline CDR1 SQVTM, CDR2 ANQGSEA. In DNA, the CDR3 is TGCAGCGTTGTAGCAGGACAGAACACTGAAGCTTTCTTT. Amino acid sequence: CSVVAGQNTEAFF.

The genes are TRBV10-3 and TRBJ2-4, with D possibly TRBD1 on 5 matching bases. There are 16 residues in the CDR3. The V and J ends lost 0 bases and 0 bases respectively, with 9 bases between them. Looked up from germline, CDR1 is ENHRY and CDR2 is SYGVKD. Here the CDR3 DNA reads TGTGCCATCAGTGAGTCGATAGGGGAAGCCAAAAACATTCAGTACTTC. Protein product: CAISESIGEAKNIQYF.

The gene calls are TRBV4-1 and TRBJ2-7; 8 bases match TRBD1. Losses at the gene ends were 1 base for V and 4 bases for J; bases not matched to a gene: 3. Germline V gene lookup returns CDR1 MGHRA and CDR2 YSYEKL. The CDR3 runs to 14 residues. As DNA, the CDR3 is TGCGCCAGCAGCCAAGGGACAGGGCTTTACGAGCAGTACTTC. It specifies CASSQGTGLYEQYF.

The chain joins TRBV11-3 to TRBJ1-1; no reliable D call. The germline V gene encodes CDR1 SGHNT and CDR2 YENEEA. The CDR3 runs to 15 residues. Trimming took 1 base from V and 1 from J, leaving 10 bases between them. The CDR3, as DNA: TGTGCCAGCAGCTTAGGGGCCGCGGGGAACACTGAAGCTTTCTTT. Residues: CASSLGAAGNTEAFF.

The rearrangement joins TRBV5-4 to TRBJ2-2; 8 bases are a match to TRBD2. The CDR3 runs to 17 residues. The trim removed 3 bases at V and 4 bases at J, leaving 11 bases unmatched. Per germline, CDR1 SGHNT and CDR2 YYREEE (reference sequence). The CDR3: CASSSGGGAVITGELFF. CDR3 nucleotides: TGTGCCAGCAGCTCGGGAGGGGGAGCGGTTATCACCGGGGAGCTGTTTTTT.

The chain employs TRBV18 and TRBJ2-7, with a possible D match to TRBD1 (7 bases). In germline, CDR1 is KGHSH, CDR2 LQKENI. The CDR3 runs 15 residues. V shed 3 bases and J shed 4 bases, with 16 bases lying between them. CDR3 region: CASSPGGGGGYEQYF. CDR3 DNA: TGTGCCAGCTCACCTGGAGGGGGCGGAGGTTACGAGCAGTACTTC.

The chain uses TRBV30 and TRBJ1-1, with D unresolved. The CDR3 sequence is 14 residues long. Germline V gene sequence: CDR1 GTSNPN, CDR2 SVGIG (reference sequence). The ends were cut back, 2 bases at V and 3 bases at J, with 13 bases in the middle. CDR3 protein: CAWSIPGVDTEAFF. The CDR3 DNA is TGTGCCTGGAGTATTCCCGGGGTGGACACTGAAGCTTTCTTT.

V is TRBV5-1 and J is TRBJ1-1; no reliable D call. CDR1 is SGHRS and CDR2 is YFSETQ in the germline V gene. The ends were cut back, 6 bases at V and 1 base at J, with 10 bases in the middle. The CDR3 length is 13 residues. The CDR3 loop is CASTRDWNTEAFF. The CDR3, as DNA: TGCGCCAGCACTCGAGACTGGAACACTGAAGCTTTCTTT.

This clone was recorded once. The chain uses TRBV7-2 and TRBJ1-1; D is ambiguous. Deletions cut 3 bases from V and 4 bases from J, with 9 bases between. Germline V gene data show CDR1 as SGHTA and CDR2 as FQGNSA. CDR3 length equals 13 residues. The chain's CDR3 is CASSFEGSTEAFF. The DNA of the CDR3 is TGTGCCAGCAGCTTTGAGGGTAGCACTGAAGCTTTCTTT.

The chain is built from TRBV7-2 and TRBJ1-1, with D perhaps matching TRBD1 (6 bases). CDR1 and CDR2 (germline): SGHTA, FQGNSA. V was clipped by 11 bases and J by 1 base, with 11 bases between them. The CDR3 has 12 amino acids. CDR3 nucleotide sequence: TGTGCCGCTAAGACAGGGAACACTGAAGCTTTCTTT. It encodes CAAKTGNTEAFF.

This clone has only a few counts. V gene TRBV19 combines with J gene TRBJ1-5, with D perhaps matching TRBD1 (6 bases). This CDR3 is built from 13 residues. The V end lost 5 bases, the J end lost 4 bases, and 9 bases lay between the germline ends. CDR1 LNHDA and CDR2 SQIVND come from the germline V gene (reference sequence). The CDR3: CASSGDRNQPQHF. CDR3 sequence (DNA): TGTGCCAGTAGTGGAGACAGGAATCAGCCCCAGCATTTT.

The gene calls are TRBV30 and TRBJ1-1; TRBD1 matches 8 bases. Germline values: CDR1 GTSNPN, CDR2 SVGIG (reference sequence). CDR3 size: 14 residues. V gave up 4 bases and J gave up 1 base; unmatched junction bases: 5. Here the CDR3 DNA reads TGTGCCTGGACCACCGGGACAGGGAACACTGAAGCTTTCTTT. This encodes CAWTTGTGNTEAFF.

This clone was detected once. This chain links TRBV28 with TRBJ2-7; TRBD1 matches 10 bases. Germline CDR1 MDHEN, CDR2 SYDVKM. This CDR3 region has 15 residues. Unmatched junction bases numbered 10, after V lost 6 bases and J lost 5 bases. The CDR3 DNA follows: TGTGCCAGCAGCCAGATGGGACAGGGGCCCAACGAGCAGTACTTC. Protein: CASSQMGQGPNEQYF.

This clone appeared a single time. This chain uses TRBV27 with TRBJ2-4; 13 positions agree with TRBD2. This CDR3 has 15 residues. The germline CDR1 and CDR2 sequences are MNHEY and SMNVEV (reference sequence). V was pared by 5 bases and J by 6 bases, with 4 bases of the junction left unmatched. The CDR3 sequence: CASSPWTSGGNIQYF. The CDR3 DNA sequence: TGTGCCAGCAGTCCATGGACTAGCGGGGGAAACATTCAGTACTTC.

CDR3 bases: TGCGCCAGCAGCCAAGCCCCGTCGGAGCGGGAGGATTACAATGAGCAGTTCTTC. Translating gives CASSQAPSEREDYNEQFF. The chain joins TRBV4-1 to TRBJ2-1; 9 bases line up with TRBD2. The CDR3 is 18 amino acids. Trimming removed 1 base from V and 4 bases from J; junction bases left unmatched: 11. CDR1 and CDR2 (germline): MGHRA, YSYEKL.

The rearrangement joins TRBV19 to TRBJ2-7; the match to TRBD1 covers 9 bases. J gave up 4 bases and V 3 bases, and 13 bases lay outside the gene matches. The germline CDR1 and CDR2 sequences are LNHDA and SQIVND (reference sequence). The CDR3 extends over 17 amino acids. CDR3: CASSIGLGTGSVYEQYF. CDR3 nucleotide sequence: TGTGCCAGTAGTATCGGACTCGGGACAGGGTCCGTATACGAGCAGTACTTC.

V and J are TRBV19 and TRBJ2-1, with TRBD1 as a possible D gene (5 bases). V lost 5 bases, J lost 8 bases, and 19 bases lay in between. CDR1 is LNHDA and CDR2 is SQIVND in the germline V gene (reference sequence). The CDR3 is made up of 15 amino acids. The CDR3 coding sequence is TGTGCCAGTAGTTCCGCACGACAGTTTAAGGATGAGCAGTTCTTC. Translation: CASSSARQFKDEQFF.

The CDR3 protein is CASSSVDEQFF. The DNA for the CDR3 is TGTGCCAGCTCATCGGTCGATGAGCAGTTCTTC. The chain uses TRBV18 and TRBJ2-1; unclear D gene. This CDR3 is 11 amino acids long. V gave up 5 bases and J gave up 8 bases, with 7 bases separating them. In germline, CDR1 is KGHSH, CDR2 LQKENI.

The chain recombines TRBV4-1 with TRBJ2-3; weak D call: TRBD2 (5 bases). The V end lost 5 bases, the J end lost 4 bases, and 19 bases lay between the germline ends. The CDR3 has 16 amino acids. Looked up from germline, CDR1 is MGHRA and CDR2 is YSYEKL. The CDR3 DNA follows: TGCGCCAGCAGCGACCTGAGGGTAGCGTCGGCAGATACGCAGTATTTT. It specifies CASSDLRVASADTQYF.

The V and J genes are TRBV29-1 and TRBJ1-1; weak D call: TRBD1 (6 bases). This CDR3 is 14 amino acids long. CDR1 is SQVTM, CDR2 ANQGSEA, per germline. V lost 2 bases to trimming and J lost 3 bases, with 13 bases between them. CDR3 coding DNA: TGCAGCGTTGAATTCACAGGGCGGTACACTGAAGCTTTCTTT. It is translated as CSVEFTGRYTEAFF.

The chain joins TRBV19 to TRBJ1-1, with a tentative D call TRBD1 (6 bases). Looked up from germline, CDR1 is LNHDA and CDR2 is SQIVND (reference sequence). CDR3 size: 12 residues. Trimming took 4 bases from V and 8 from J, leaving 11 bases between them. In DNA, the CDR3 is TGTGCCAGTAGTAATCGACAGGAGGAAGCTTTCTTT. Residues: CASSNRQEEAFF.

The rearrangement uses TRBV30 and TRBJ1-5; a possible D gene is TRBD1 (5 bases). The CDR3 covers 14 residues. The V end lost 3 bases, the J end lost 2 bases, and 11 bases lay between the germline ends. The germline gives CDR1 GTSNPN, CDR2 SVGIG (reference sequence). The CDR3 DNA sequence: TGTGCCTGGAGCCCAGGGCAAGGCAATCAGCCCCAGCATTTT. Translated, it gives CAWSPGQGNQPQHF.

The chain is built from TRBV6-5 and TRBJ1-3; the match to TRBD1 covers 7 bases. Trimming removed 5 bases from V and 3 bases from J; junction bases left unmatched: 4. This CDR3 comprises 14 residues. Germline CDR1 and CDR2: MNHEY and SVGAGI. The CDR3 DNA reads TGTGCCAGCAGTCACCGGGACAGTGGAAACACCATATATTTT. As protein: CASSHRDSGNTIYF.

The chain carries TRBV11-2 and TRBJ1-2; TRBD1 agrees at 10 bases. Trimming took 5 bases from V and 5 from J; bases not matched to a gene: 11. This CDR3 is built from 16 residues. Germline assignment: CDR1 SGHAT and CDR2 FQNNGV. CDR3 sequence (DNA): TGTGCCAGCAGCCGTATATCGGGACAGGGGATATATGGCTACACCTTC. This translates into CASSRISGQGIYGYTF.

This chain links TRBV7-2 with TRBJ2-1, with TRBD2 identical over 14 bases. J lost 8 bases, V lost 0 bases, and 6 bases had no gene match. The germline CDR1 and CDR2 sequences are SGHTA and FQGNSA. This CDR3 is built from 17 residues. The CDR3 DNA follows: TGTGCCAGCAGCTTAGCCGGGACTAGCGGGGGAATACATGAGCAGTTCTTC. Translation: CASSLAGTSGGIHEQFF.

The chain couples TRBV7-2 to TRBJ2-5; maybe TRBD2 (6 bases). The germline V and J ends were trimmed by 0 bases and 2 bases, with 13 bases remaining between them. Germline assignment: CDR1 SGHTA and CDR2 FQGNSA. The CDR3 runs to 16 residues. This CDR3 is CASSLAGAGRQETQYF. The CDR3 region has the DNA TGTGCCAGCAGCTTAGCAGGCGCAGGGAGGCAAGAGACCCAGTACTTC.

V is TRBV10-1 and J is TRBJ1-1; D is ambiguous. CDR3 length: 13 residues. CDR1 and CDR2 from the germline V gene are WNHNN and SYGVQD (reference sequence). The germline V and J ends were trimmed by 6 bases and 0 bases, with 8 bases remaining between them. In DNA form, the CDR3 reads TGCGCCAGCAGCCTCAGCGTGAACACTGAAGCTTTCTTT. Amino acids: CASSLSVNTEAFF.

The chain combines TRBV18 with TRBJ1-5; maybe TRBD1 (6 bases). The CDR3 is 16 residues long. Per the germline V gene, CDR1 is KGHSH and CDR2 is LQKENI. V dropped 6 bases and J dropped 4 bases, with 19 bases sitting between them. In nucleotides, the CDR3 is TGTGCCAGCTCGTCTACAGGGAGTGCTAGAAATCAGCCCCAGCATTTT. It is translated as CASSSTGSARNQPQHF.

V is TRBV30 and J is TRBJ2-2; D not certain. Germline V gene lookup returns CDR1 GTSNPN and CDR2 SVGIG (reference sequence). V gave up 3 bases and J gave up 4 bases, with 12 bases separating them. The CDR3 consists of 14 residues. CDR3 in amino acids: CAWRPPDITGELFF. The CDR3 nucleotides are TGTGCCTGGAGACCCCCCGACATCACCGGGGAGCTGTTTTTT. The entire variable domain, with the rest obtained from reference TRBV30 and TRBJ2-2, is as follows: SQTIHQWPATLVQPVGSPLSLECTVEGTSNPNLYWYRQAAGRGLQLLFYSVGIGQISSEVPQNLSASRPQDRQFILSSKKLLLSDSGFYLCAWRPPDITGELFFGEGSRLTVL.

V and J are TRBV6-5 and TRBJ2-7; TRBD2 matches 11 bases. The CDR3 spans 13 residues. The germline CDR1 and CDR2 sequences are MNHEY and SVGAGI. V was pared by 6 bases and J by 4 bases, with 2 bases of the junction left unmatched. The CDR3 protein is CASSLAGGYEQYF. CDR3 nucleotides: TGTGCCAGCAGCCTAGCGGGAGGTTACGAGCAGTACTTC.